This T cell receptor (beta chain) is from a study of PD-L1 blockade in urothelial cancer. Study context: The year 2014 saw patients start atezolizumab, 1,200 mg intravenously every 3 weeks. Earlier, patients had received 0 to 3 chemotherapy regimens.

This CDR3 comprises 15 residues. J was trimmed by 5 bases and V by 0 bases; bases with no gene match: 3. CDR1 is SGDLS, CDR2 YYNGEE, per germline. Sequencing was performed with immunoSEQ multiplex PCR; in TCRdb, only in-frame clones are kept and a portion is missing. The sample consists of tens of thousands of clones, around 90% of them appearing once. The clonotype comes from a man aged 45-65 years with urothelial cancer. The chain has TRBV9 and TRBJ2-1, with 9 bases aligning to TRBD1. The sequences come from PBMCs, collected around atezolizumab (anti-PD-L1) treatment. CDR3 region: CASSVADRGNNEQFF. The CDR3 bases are TGTGCCAGCAGCGTAGCGGACAGGGGTAACAATGAGCAGTTCTTC.